This TCR beta chain is from a study of esophageal squamous cell carcinoma under preoperative chemotherapy (dated by TCRdb to between 2018 and 2020). Regarding the research as a whole: In the study, TCR repertoires were profiled in both peripheral blood T cells and tumor-infiltrating lymphocytes. The study examined the effect of paclitaxel-nedaplatin chemotherapy on T-cell receptor repertoires in patients with esophageal squamous cell carcinoma. Repertoires from samples collected before paclitaxel-nedaplatin therapy were compared with repertoires from samples collected after the therapy. Five or six patients with primary esophageal squamous cell carcinoma were included in the cohort.

The protocol used for the library was PCR. The instrument was a HiSeq X Ten. TCR repertoires were characterized by high-throughput sequencing. TCRdb trimmed public reads at Q25 via fastp, called clones via MiXCR and kept in-frame beta chains. Duplicate CDR3 protein sequences are folded into a single record with the most common DNA and genes. Across this sample there are fewer than 20,000 distinct CDR3 sequences, with just over 45% seen only once. Jointly, the top ten make up 25% to 30% of the sample. The CDR3, cysteine through phenylalanine, is 14 amino acids long. The retained sequence is limited to the CDR3, 42 bases, with the frame set at the first base. The germline V gene (reference sequence) supplies CDR1 SEHNR and CDR2 FQNEAQ. As regards this clonotype: Its antigen has not been determined. Base quality data are lacking; no much larger clone is found one base away.

This specimen's time point label, interpreted: after preoperative PTX-NDP chemotherapy. Paclitaxel-nedaplatin was administered to patients as preoperative chemotherapy before surgery. Study-wide findings and limitations: A small cohort was used, with only a few patients with esophageal squamous cell carcinoma being analyzed. TCR diversity increased significantly in peripheral T cells after chemotherapy, but not in tumor-infiltrating lymphocytes. Tumor-infiltrating lymphocytes after treatment appeared to come partly from peripheral T cells migrating into the tumor, rather than solely from local clonal changes. Clonotype frequencies shifted immediately and substantially under paclitaxel-nedaplatin therapy, and abundant clones were more likely to contract than to amplify.

The chain is made from TRBV7-9 and TRBJ2-3; the D gene cannot be resolved beyond TRBD1 or TRBD2, each matching 5 bases. The end of the DNA is better explained by TRBJ2-4, so the J call may be wrong. The sequence derives from a human donor with esophageal squamous cell carcinoma. The donor label of this sample is uncertain. Sampling was carried out from a patient given preoperative chemotherapy. CDR3 reads: CRSTGLWATDTQYF. The DNA sequence reads TGTCGCAGCACGGGGCTGTGGGCCACAGACACTCAGTACTTC.